The rows below give T cell receptor beta chains drawn from one sample of a study of molecular identifiers for immune sequencing clone quantification. TCRdb re-derived calls from the PCR reads in MiXCR, one entry per CDR3 protein. Of about 640,000 distinct CDR3 sequences listed, just under 20% were seen once; the top ten hold 0.85%. The sample taken for sequencing was naive CD8+ T cells from blood, with Jurkat cell RNA spiked in. The receptors were gathered from a human donor in good health. Some libraries in this study had Jurkat cell RNA spiked in. The conserved cysteine and the conserved F or W are not part of the CDR3 here.

TRBJ2-7,10,TRBV5-1,ALSAGSYEQY
TRBJ2-5,13,TRBV12-3/TRBV12-4,ASSFVRGLQETQY
TRBJ1-3,12,TRBV20-1,SARELGSGNTIY
TRBJ1-1,12,TRBV12-3/TRBV12-4,ASSPTGRGTEAF
TRBJ1-5,13,TRBV28,ASSLNGSPYQPQH
TRBJ2-1,16,TRBV7-8,ASSLAPFGTGSGNEQF
TRBJ2-7,10,TRBV6-6,ASSFGGEEQY
TRBJ1-5,13,TRBV5-6,ASTKTGTGLQPQH
TRBJ2-2,11,TRBV9,ASTLSGAGELF
TRBJ2-3,15,TRBV9,ASSVVEGLAFTDTQY
TRBJ2-7,13,TRBV4-3,ASSQVRTGNDEQY
TRBJ2-7,15,TRBV4-3,ASSQDLAGGINYEQY
TRBJ2-7,11,TRBV21-1,ASSKARQGVGY
TRBJ2-7,13,TRBV10-2,ASRPTGGSSYEQY
TRBJ1-1,11,TRBV12-3/TRBV12-4,ASRPRDSNEAF
TRBJ2-7,13,TRBV19,ASSASSGGTYEQY
TRBJ2-7,11,TRBV10-3,AIRLAGPYEQY
TRBJ2-3,11,TRBV30,AWSYGRGDTQY
TRBJ2-5,12,TRBV12-3/TRBV12-4,ASSLLGSGETQY
TRBJ1-4,14,TRBV27,AGSLQAPGINEKLF
TRBJ2-7,12,TRBV6-2/TRBV6-3,ASSYKGLDYEQY
TRBJ1-4,12,TRBV14,ASSRQAYNEKLF
TRBJ2-7,11,TRBV19,ASSIQDDYEQY
TRBJ2-7,12,TRBV6-2/TRBV6-3,ASSQWTDAYEQY
TRBJ1-2,11,TRBV6-2/TRBV6-3,ASSLEGTRGYT
TRBJ1-5,14,TRBV19,ASSMMDRGGNQPQH
TRBJ2-7,10,TRBV10-3,ATGAYSYEQY
TRBJ2-7,12,TRBV6-5,ASSYAQGAYEQS
TRBJ2-1,13,TRBV6-5,ASSHGTGEANEQF
TRBJ1-2,13,TRBV7-9,ASSLGTGEAYGYT
TRBJ2-3,13,TRBV6-5,ATGLAGRSTDTQY
TRBJ2-3,15,TRBV20-1,SAEYPGTRQTTDTQY
TRBJ2-2,12,TRBV14,ASSHGPNTGELF
TRBJ2-5,16,TRBV3-1,ASSQSQIGQKLQETQY
TRBJ2-7,12,TRBV5-3,ASSWGRLAGDQY
TRBJ1-5,13,TRBV20-1,SAEDRGLSNQPQH
TRBJ1-5,13,TRBV15,ATSRRGQINQPQH
TRBJ2-7,13,TRBV9,ASNKGDRASYEQY
TRBJ1-1,14,TRBV7-6,ASSFHLENLNTEAF
TRBJ1-1,12,TRBV6-6,ASSYQGINTEAF
TRBJ1-2,13,TRBV7-9,ASSLAGEANYGYT
TRBJ1-5,14,TRBV2,ASSGPPGGQGQPQH